These T cell receptor beta chains were read from a single sample in a study of blood T cell repertoires in COVID-19. The assay was immunoSEQ multiplex PCR, and TCRdb's table has in-frame clones only and misses some. This table holds about 190,000 clones, around 83% found once. The sample comprised PBMCs or T cells enriched from blood (not recorded which). These receptors originate from a woman aged 30 to 39 who had been exposed to COVID-19. CDR3s include the opening cysteine and the closing phenylalanine or tryptophan. The D gene is left open where the match is weak. Rows may omit the clone size; those that give it use once, few, many or a size class.

j_call clone_size v_call d_call cdr3_nt cdr3_aa
TRBJ2-1 . TRBV9 . TGTGCCAGCAGACCCGCGGGGGCCGACTACAATGAGCAGTTCTTC CASRPAGADYNEQFF
TRBJ1-3 . TRBV19 TRBD1 TGTGCCAGTAGCTTGGACCGGGACAGTGGAAACACCATATATTTT CASSLDRDSGNTIYF
TRBJ1-2 once TRBV6-5 . TGTGCCAGCAGTTACATTCCCGACTATGGCTACACCTTC CASSYIPDYGYTF
TRBJ1-1 . TRBV5-1 . TGCGCCAGCAGCTTGGGGCAGGACACTGAAGCTTTCTTT CASSLGQDTEAFF
TRBJ2-3 . TRBV12-5 TRBD2 TGTGCTAGTGGTTTGGTTAGCGGGGGGGACACAGATACGCAGTATTTT CASGLVSGGDTDTQYF
TRBJ2-6 . TRBV5-4 . TGTGCCAGCAGCTTGGCCCGCCGGGGGGCCAACGTCCTGACTTTC CASSLARRGANVLTF
TRBJ2-2 . TRBV10-3 TRBD1 TGTGCCATCAGTGAGTCCCGGGACAGGGCAGCCGGGGAGCTGTTTTTT CAISESRDRAAGELFF
TRBJ2-1 . TRBV7-9 . TGTGCCAGCATCGCAGGGGCCTACAATGAGCAGTTCTTC CASIAGAYNEQFF
TRBJ1-1 . TRBV29-1 . TGCAGTGAAAAGTATACTAACACTGAAGCTTTCTTT CSEKYTNTEAFF
TRBJ1-5 few TRBV11-3 TRBD1 TGTGCCAGCAGCTTAGCACCCCGGGACAGGGGTGAGGGCAATCAGCCCCAGCATTTT CASSLAPRDRGEGNQPQHF
TRBJ2-3 . TRBV6-2/TRBV6-3 TRBD1 TGTGCCAGCAGTTACTCCGTTCAAGCAGGGGGAGTAGATACGCAGTATTTT CASSYSVQAGGVDTQYF
TRBJ2-7 once TRBV7-9 . TGTGCCAGCAGCTTAAGTCTCGGGGTCTACGAGCAGTACTTC CASSLSLGVYEQYF
TRBJ1-5 once TRBV7-9 . TGTGCCAGCAGCTTAGATCACTATAGCAATCAGCCCCAGCATTTT CASSLDHYSNQPQHF
TRBJ2-1 . TRBV11-3 TRBD2 TGTGCCAGCAGCTTACGACTAGCGGGAAGTAATGAGCAGTTCTTC CASSLRLAGSNEQFF
TRBJ1-6 . TRBV6-1 . TGTGCCAGCAGTGATAGGCAGGGGATGACACCCCTCCACTTT CASSDRQGMTPLHF
TRBJ2-1 few TRBV7-3 . TGTGCCAGCAGCGTCCCTGGAGGGTGGCAGTTCTTC CASSVPGGWQFF
TRBJ2-7 . TRBV27 . TGTGCCAGCAGTTTGCAGGGCTACGAGCAGTACTTC CASSLQGYEQYF
TRBJ1-1 few TRBV11-2 . TGTGCCAGCAGCTTAGTCCGGTTCCCTGAAGCTTTCTTT CASSLVRFPEAFF
TRBJ2-2 . TRBV5-1 TRBD1 TGCGCCAGCAGCTCCCTAGTGGGACAGGGTGGCAACACCGGGGAGCTGTTTTTT CASSSLVGQGGNTGELFF
TRBJ2-1 . TRBV4-1 TRBD2 TGCGCCACCCGACGCTCTATAGCGGGGGGGCCTGGGAATGAGCAGTTCTTC CATRRSIAGGPGNEQFF
TRBJ2-2 . TRBV11-2 TRBD2 TGTGCCAGCAGCTTAGATTGGCGGGGGGGCGTCACCGGGGAGCTGTTTTTT CASSLDWRGGVTGELFF
TRBJ1-6 . TRBV7-3 TRBD1 TGTGCCAGCAGCCCAGGGACAGGGAGTAGTTCACCCCTCCACTTT CASSPGTGSSSPLHF
TRBJ1-3 . TRBV19 TRBD1 TGTGCCAGTAGGCACAGGGGGAACGGAAACACCATATATTTT CASRHRGNGNTIYF
TRBJ1-5 . TRBV5-8 TRBD1 TGTGCCAGCAGCTTGGGTGGACAGGCCCAATATAGCAATCAGCCCCAGCATTTT CASSLGGQAQYSNQPQHF
TRBJ1-6 . TRBV6-2/TRBV6-3 TRBD1 TGTGCCAGCAGTTACTCGTCGGACAGGGGGCCGAATTCACCCTTCCACTTT CASSYSSDRGPNSPFHF